These 8 T cell receptor beta chains came from one sample sequenced in a study of cytomegalovirus exposure and HLA in healthy donors. The study ran its PCR with 60 Vbeta and 13 Jbeta primers. Method: immunoSEQ multiplex PCR; TCRdb's copy keeps in-frame clones and lacks some. Here the sample spans 150,000 to 200,000 clones, 75% to 90% being singletons. The specimen was PBMCs. All receptors come from a man between 18 and 29 years old in good health and CMV-seropositive.

The chain recombines TRBV6-1 with TRBJ1-2; 7 bases are a match to TRBD1. This CDR3 is built from 17 residues. Germline V gene lookup returns CDR1 MNHNS and CDR2 SASEGT. Unmatched junction bases numbered 15, after V lost 1 base and J lost 7 bases. CDR3 bases: TGTGCCAGCAGTGAAGTGCCCGGGGGGGTTGCAGGGGGTGGCTACACCTTC. This sequence encodes CASSEVPGGVAGGGYTF.

This clone appeared a few times. The V and J genes are TRBV10-3 and TRBJ1-6; 8 bases agree with TRBD1. This CDR3 spans 14 amino acids. The V gene's germline CDR1 is ENHRY and CDR2 SYGVKD. The CDR3 nucleotides read TGTGCATCAGCAGGGGGCGGCGGTAATTCACCCCTCCACTTT. Protein: CASAGGGGNSPLHF.

The chain recombines TRBV9 with TRBJ2-2; D is ambiguous. CDR1 SGDLS and CDR2 YYNGEE come from the germline V gene. The CDR3 totals 16 residues. V lost 0 bases, J lost 1 base, and 10 bases lay in between. The CDR3 is CASSVGHLMNTGELFF. CDR3 DNA sequence: TGTGCCAGCAGCGTAGGACACCTAATGAACACCGGGGAGCTGTTTTTT. Looking up the rest from reference TRBV9 and TRBJ2-2 gives the full variable domain: DSGVTQTPKHLITATGQRVTLRCSPRSGDLSVYWYQQSLDQGLQFLIQYYNGEERAKGNILERFSAQQFPDLHSELNLSSLELGDSALYFCASSVGHLMNTGELFFGEGSRLTVL.

V and J are TRBV6-1 and TRBJ2-1; 8 bases line up with TRBD1. The CDR3 extends over 16 amino acids. V shed 4 bases and J 0 bases; nucleotides not matched to a gene: 5. Germline loops: CDR1 MNHNS, CDR2 SASEGT. The CDR3 here is CASSGQTGVSYNEQFF. CDR3 DNA sequence: TGTGCCAGCAGTGGGCAGACAGGGGTCTCCTACAATGAGCAGTTCTTC.

The chain couples TRBV5-1 to TRBJ1-6, with TRBD1 identical over 7 bases. The V and J ends lost 4 bases and 6 bases, in that order; junction bases with no gene match: 4. Germline V gene data show CDR1 as SGHRS and CDR2 as YFSETQ. The CDR3 spans 14 residues. DNA for the CDR3: TGCGCCAGCAGCCTGGACAGGACTAATTCACCCCTCCACTTT. Translated: CASSLDRTNSPLHF.

This chain connects TRBV7-2 to TRBJ2-5; a possible D gene is TRBD2 (7 bases). Germline lookup yields CDR1 SGHTA and CDR2 FQGNSA. This CDR3 spans 16 amino acids. Trimming left V 1 base short and J 6 bases short, with 18 bases between. The CDR3, as DNA: TGTGCCAGCAGCTTAGATTGGGGGGGGCCTCTAAAGACCCAGTACTTC. Translation: CASSLDWGGPLKTQYF.

The chain employs TRBV6-5 and TRBJ1-5, with 7 bases fitting TRBD1. V shed 7 bases, J shed 10 bases, and the junction held 7 bases outside the gene matches. CDR3 length equals 12 residues. The germline V gene encodes CDR1 MNHEY and CDR2 SVGAGI. The CDR3 region is CASIGTVGPQHF. Here the CDR3 DNA reads TGTGCCAGCATTGGGACAGTAGGACCCCAGCATTTT.

The sample holds one count of this clone. V is TRBV27 and J is TRBJ2-3; tentatively, D is TRBD1 (5 bases). Germline values: CDR1 MNHEY, CDR2 SMNVEV (reference sequence). The CDR3 consists of 14 residues. The V end lost 3 bases, the J end lost 4 bases, and 11 bases lay between the germline ends. CDR3 nucleotides: TGTGCCAGCAGTTTTGAAAGGGGCTCAGATACGCAGTATTTT. It encodes CASSFERGSDTQYF.